This TCR beta chain was sequenced for a study of beta chain features in type 1 diabetes. Study-level points and caveats: Relative to healthy donors, patients appeared to have naive, central memory and Treg TCRB repertoires that were more similar. cDNA-based sequencing might over-represent cells highly expressing TCR.

It was via CD45RO/CCR7/CD25/CD127/CD95/CD27 that CD4+ naive, central memory, regulatory and stem cell-like memory cells were sorted. Germline V CDR1 and CDR2: WSHSY, SAAADI. CDR3 length equals 12 residues. V lost 5 bases and J lost 5, with 9 bases in between. This clone has a handful of counts. The antigen remains unidentified. Different DNA sequences within this sample yield the same CDR3. All of the isolated RNA was reverse transcribed, so expressed TCRB transcripts were sequenced. Naive, central memory and regulatory T cell samples averaged around 3.8 million reads. Method: immunoSEQ multiplex PCR; TCRdb's copy keeps in-frame clones and lacks some. The sample lists 200,000 to 250,000 clones, 27% occurring once.

V usage is TRBV10-2 and J usage is TRBJ1-2, with a weak D call TRBD1 (5 bases). The origin of this receptor is a man aged 25 to 45 in good health. Sequencing input: central memory CD4+ T cells from blood. The CDR3 protein is CASSLDSYGYTF. The CDR3 coding sequence is TGCGCCAGCAGTCTCGACAGTTATGGCTACACCTTC.